The entry below describes one T cell receptor beta chain. Its matching antigen is unknown. TCRdb analysed the 5' RACE reads with MiXCR anew, one entry per CDR3 protein. The table lists about 360,000 distinct CDR3 sequences, approximately 22% of them singletons. With 5 bases clipped from V and 5 bases from J, the junction kept 8 bases outside the gene matches. The CDR3 runs to 15 residues. CDR1 and CDR2 from the germline V gene are SEHNR and FQNEAQ (reference sequence). The data belong to a study of CD8 T cells in ankylosing spondylitis. Study-level findings and limits: Reports of some motif variants in reactive arthritis synovial fluid and blood predate this one.

The sequenced sample was blood, either unsorted or a sorted T cell fraction (not recorded which). The sequence was collected from a male donor with ankylosing spondylitis or in good health (not recorded which). The genes are TRBV7-9 and TRBJ1-1, with 10 bases aligning to TRBD1. The CDR3 sequence is CASSPRTGGGTEAFF. The CDR3 nucleotides read TGTGCCAGCAGCCCCCGGACAGGGGGTGGAACTGAAGCTTTCTTT.